This T cell receptor (beta chain) was sequenced in a study of blood T cell repertoires in COVID-19. Only in-frame clones appear in the TCRdb table, and some are missing; sequencing was by immunoSEQ multiplex PCR. The data contain 75,000 to 80,000 clones, around 89% of them singletons. V trimming: 5 bases; J trimming: 0 bases; junction bases outside the gene matches: 9. Per the germline V gene, CDR1 is SGHTA and CDR2 is FQGTGA. This CDR3 spans 17 amino acids. The V gene is TRBV7-3, the J gene TRBJ2-2; TRBD1 agrees at 7 bases. This receptor was taken from a human donor in a cohort sampled during active COVID-19. Material for sequencing was peripheral blood. This CDR3 is CASSRQGIGTNTGELFF. CDR3 bases: TGTGCCAGCAGCCGACAGGGTATTGGGACGAACACCGGGGAGCTGTTTTTT.